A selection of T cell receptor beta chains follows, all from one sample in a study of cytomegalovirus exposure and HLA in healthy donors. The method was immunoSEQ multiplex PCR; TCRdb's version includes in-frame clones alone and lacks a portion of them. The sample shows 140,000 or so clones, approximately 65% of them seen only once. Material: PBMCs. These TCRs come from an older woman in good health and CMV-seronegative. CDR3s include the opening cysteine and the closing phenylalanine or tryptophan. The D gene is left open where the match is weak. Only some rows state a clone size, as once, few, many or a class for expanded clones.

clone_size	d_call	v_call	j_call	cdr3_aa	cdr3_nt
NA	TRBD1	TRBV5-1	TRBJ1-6	CASSATGGDGDSPLHF	TGCGCCAGCAGCGCGACAGGGGGCGATGGAGATTCACCCCTCCACTTT
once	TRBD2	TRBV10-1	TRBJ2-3	CASPLSGARDTQYF	TGCGCCAGTCCGCTTAGCGGGGCGAGAGATACGCAGTATTTT
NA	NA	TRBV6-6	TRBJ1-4	CASSYGGGRGNEKLFF	TGTGCCAGCAGTTACGGGGGGGGGAGAGGCAATGAAAAACTGTTTTTT
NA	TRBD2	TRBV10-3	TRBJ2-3	CAISESGLAGPGRDTQYF	TGTGCCATCAGTGAGTCGGGCCTAGCGGGACCCGGGAGAGATACGCAGTATTTT
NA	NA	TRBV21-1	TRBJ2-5	CASSKEGLAEWGETQYF	TGTGCCAGCAGCAAAGAGGGACTAGCGGAATGGGGAGAGACCCAGTACTTC
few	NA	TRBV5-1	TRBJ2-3	CASSLAGGVGGTDTQYF	TGCGCCAGCAGCTTGGCCGGAGGGGTGGGGGGCACAGATACGCAGTATTTT
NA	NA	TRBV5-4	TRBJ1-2	CASSFPGLGYTF	TGTGCCAGCAGCTTTCCGGGTTTAGGCTACACCTTC
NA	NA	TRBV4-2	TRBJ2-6	CASSQEAGIGANVLTF	TGTGCCAGCAGCCAAGAGGCGGGGATCGGGGCCAACGTCCTGACTTTC
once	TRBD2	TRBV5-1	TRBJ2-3	CASSSTSGRSGYTQYF	TGCGCCAGCAGCTCGACTAGCGGGAGGTCAGGGTATACGCAGTATTTT
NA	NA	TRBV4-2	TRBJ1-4	CASSQDRGNEKLFF	TGTGCCAGCAGCCAAGATCGGGGGAATGAAAAACTGTTTTTT
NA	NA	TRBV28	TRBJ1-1	CASSPPGGAWTEAFF	TGTGCCAGCAGTCCCCCGGGGGGTGCATGGACTGAAGCTTTCTTT
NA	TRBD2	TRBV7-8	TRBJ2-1	CASSETSGGLLEFF	TGTGCCAGCAGCGAGACTAGCGGGGGGCTCTTAGAGTTCTTC
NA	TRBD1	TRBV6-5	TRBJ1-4	CASSPDRGNEKLFF	TGTGCCAGCAGTCCGGACAGGGGTAATGAAAAACTGTTTTTT
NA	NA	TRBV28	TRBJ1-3	CASSFARVNTIYF	TGTGCCAGCAGTTTCGCGCGGGTAAACACCATATATTTT
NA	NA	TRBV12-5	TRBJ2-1	CASALDRSSYNEQFF	TGTGCTAGTGCCCTAGACCGGTCCTCCTACAATGAGCAGTTCTTC
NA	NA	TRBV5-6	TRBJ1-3	CASSLAARASGNTIYF	TGTGCCAGCAGCTTGGCCGCGAGGGCCTCTGGAAACACCATATATTTT
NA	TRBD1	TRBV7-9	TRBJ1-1	CASSLPGTVSEAFF	TGTGCCAGCAGCCTACCAGGGACAGTCTCTGAAGCTTTCTTT
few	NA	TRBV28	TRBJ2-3	CASRVPGGAGRDTQYF	TGTGCCAGCAGGGTGCCGGGGGGCGCAGGGAGGGATACGCAGTATTTT
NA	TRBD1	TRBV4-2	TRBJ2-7	CASSQDQGAGWDSNYEQYF	TGTGCCAGCAGCCAAGATCAGGGGGCAGGGTGGGACTCCAACTACGAGCAGTACTTC
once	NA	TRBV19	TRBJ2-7	CASSPSGQPYEQYF	TGTGCCAGTAGTCCCTCAGGACAGCCCTACGAGCAGTACTTC
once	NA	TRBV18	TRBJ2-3	CASSPRSSGPDTQYF	TGTGCCAGCTCACCGAGATCCAGCGGTCCGGATACGCAGTATTTT
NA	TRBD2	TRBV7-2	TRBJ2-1	CASSLPLAGGHSEQFF	TGTGCCAGCAGCTTACCGCTAGCGGGGGGGCATTCTGAGCAGTTCTTC
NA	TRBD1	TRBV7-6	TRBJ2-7	CASSLARTGAYEQYF	TGTGCCAGCAGCTTAGCCCGGACAGGAGCCTACGAGCAGTACTTC
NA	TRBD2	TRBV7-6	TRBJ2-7	CASSLGGTSGSYEQYF	TGTGCCAGCAGCTTAGGAGGGACTAGCGGCTCCTACGAGCAGTACTTC
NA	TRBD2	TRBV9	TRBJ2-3	CASSPHPGLAGVADTQYF	TGTGCCAGCAGCCCCCACCCGGGACTAGCGGGGGTAGCAGATACGCAGTATTTT
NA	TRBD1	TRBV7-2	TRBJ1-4	CASSRSYRTGEKLFF	TGTGCCAGCAGCCGGAGTTACCGGACAGGGGAAAAACTGTTTTTT
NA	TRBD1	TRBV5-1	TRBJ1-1	CASSLVPQGAVRNTEAFF	TGCGCCAGCAGCTTGGTTCCACAGGGGGCTGTGAGGAACACTGAAGCTTTCTTT
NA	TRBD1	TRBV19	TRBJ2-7	CASSIDGRGGPAYEQYF	TGTGCCAGTAGTATAGATGGGCGAGGGGGCCCAGCCTACGAGCAGTACTTC
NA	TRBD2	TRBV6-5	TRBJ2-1	CASSRLAGLNEQFF	TGTGCCAGCAGCCGACTAGCGGGGCTCAATGAGCAGTTCTTC
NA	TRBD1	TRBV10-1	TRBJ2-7	CASRGQGHSNPSSYEQYF	TGCGCCAGCAGGGGACAGGGTCATAGCAATCCCAGCTCCTACGAGCAGTACTTC
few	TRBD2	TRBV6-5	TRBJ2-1	CASSYLGLAGPNEQFF	TGTGCCAGCAGTTACTTAGGGCTAGCGGGGCCCAATGAGCAGTTCTTC
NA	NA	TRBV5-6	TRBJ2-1	CASSLMGRTNEQFF	TGTGCCAGCAGCTTGATGGGGAGGACTAATGAGCAGTTCTTC
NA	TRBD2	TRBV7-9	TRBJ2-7	CASSWRLAGDSGGEQYF	TGTGCCAGCAGCTGGCGACTAGCGGGGGACTCTGGGGGCGAGCAGTACTTC
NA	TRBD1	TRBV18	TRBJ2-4	CASSLRQGASKNIQYF	TGTGCCAGCTCTCTCAGACAGGGGGCTTCCAAAAACATTCAGTACTTC
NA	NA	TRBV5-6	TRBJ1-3	CASSRGEVGLSGNTIYF	TGTGCCAGCAGCCGGGGGGAGGTGGGCCTCTCTGGAAACACCATATATTTT
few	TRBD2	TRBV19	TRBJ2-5	CASSLAGRETQYF	TGTGCCAGTAGCTTAGCGGGACGGGAGACCCAGTACTTC
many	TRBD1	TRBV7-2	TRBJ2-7	CASSFSQGAGYF	TGTGCCAGCAGCTTCTCCCAGGGGGCAGGTTACTTC
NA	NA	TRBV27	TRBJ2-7	CASSFQGRDEQYF	TGTGCCAGCAGTTTCCAGGGGCGGGACGAGCAGTACTTC
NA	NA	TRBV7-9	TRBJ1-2	CASSLDTYNYGYTF	TGTGCCAGCAGCTTGGACACGTACAACTATGGCTACACCTTC
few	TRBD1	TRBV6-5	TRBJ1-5	CASRDRGNQPQHF	TGTGCCAGCAGAGACAGGGGGAATCAGCCCCAGCATTTT